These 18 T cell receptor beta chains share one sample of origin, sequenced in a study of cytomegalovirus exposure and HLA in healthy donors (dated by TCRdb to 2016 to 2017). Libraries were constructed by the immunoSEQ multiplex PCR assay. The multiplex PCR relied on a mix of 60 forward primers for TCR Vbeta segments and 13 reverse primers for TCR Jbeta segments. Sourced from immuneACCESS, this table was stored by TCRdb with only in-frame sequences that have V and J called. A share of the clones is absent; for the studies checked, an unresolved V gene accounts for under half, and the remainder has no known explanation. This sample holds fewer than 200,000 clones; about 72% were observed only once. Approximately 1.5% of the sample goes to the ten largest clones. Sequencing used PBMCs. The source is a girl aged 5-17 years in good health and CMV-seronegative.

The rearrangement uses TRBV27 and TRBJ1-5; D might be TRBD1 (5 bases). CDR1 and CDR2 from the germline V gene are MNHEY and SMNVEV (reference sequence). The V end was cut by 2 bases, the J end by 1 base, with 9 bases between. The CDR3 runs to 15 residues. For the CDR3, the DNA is TGTGCCAGCAGTTTAACAGGACCAAGCAATCAGCCCCAGCATTTT. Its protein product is CASSLTGPSNQPQHF.

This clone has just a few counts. Here the CDR3 DNA reads TGTGCCAGCAGCCCCGGTAGGCCGACACTGAATTCACCCCTCCACTTT. As protein: CASSPGRPTLNSPLHF. The chain combines TRBV11-2 with TRBJ1-6; D is undetermined. Germline-derived CDR1 and CDR2 are SGHAT and FQNNGV. This CDR3 has 16 residues. Trimming removed 5 bases from V and 7 bases from J, with 18 bases in between.

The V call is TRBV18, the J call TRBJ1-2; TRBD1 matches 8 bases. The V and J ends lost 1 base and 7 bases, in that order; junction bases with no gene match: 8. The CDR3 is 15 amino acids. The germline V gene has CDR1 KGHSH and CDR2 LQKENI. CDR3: CASSPRVTGESGYTF. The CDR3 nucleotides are TGTGCCAGCTCACCACGGGTGACAGGGGAGAGTGGCTACACCTTC.

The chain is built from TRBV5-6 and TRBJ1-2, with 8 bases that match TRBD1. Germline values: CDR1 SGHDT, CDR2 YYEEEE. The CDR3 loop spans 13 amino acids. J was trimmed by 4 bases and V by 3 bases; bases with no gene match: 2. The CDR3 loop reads CASSWTGSYGYTF. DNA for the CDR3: TGTGCCAGCAGCTGGACAGGGAGCTATGGCTACACCTTC. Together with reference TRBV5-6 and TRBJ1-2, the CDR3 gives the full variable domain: DAGVTQSPTHLIKTRGQQVTLRCSPKSGHDTVSWYQQALGQGPQFIFQYYEEEERQRGNFPDRFSGHQFPNYSSELNVNALLLGDSALYLCASSWTGSYGYTFGSGTRLTVV.

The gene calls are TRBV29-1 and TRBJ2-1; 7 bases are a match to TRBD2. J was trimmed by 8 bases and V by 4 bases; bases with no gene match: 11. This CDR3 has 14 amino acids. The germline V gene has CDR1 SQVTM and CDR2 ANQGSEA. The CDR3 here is CSVAAGSGSYEQFF. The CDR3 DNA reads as TGCAGCGTTGCGGCGGGTAGCGGGTCGTATGAGCAGTTCTTC.

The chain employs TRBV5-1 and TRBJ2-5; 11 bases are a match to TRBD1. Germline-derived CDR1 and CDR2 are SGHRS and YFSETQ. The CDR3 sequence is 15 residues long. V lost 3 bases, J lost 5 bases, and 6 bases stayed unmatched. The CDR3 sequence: CASSSGQGARETQYF. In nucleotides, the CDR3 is TGCGCCAGCAGCTCCGGACAGGGGGCGCGGGAGACCCAGTACTTC.

The CDR3 region has the DNA TGTGCCTGGAGTGTACGTGTAGGGGATATCGAGCAGTACTTC. It specifies CAWSVRVGDIEQYF. J is TRBJ2-7 and V is TRBV30, with D possibly being TRBD1 (5 bases). V lost 0 bases and J 6 bases, leaving 15 bases between the germline ends. The CDR3 sequence is 14 residues long. Germline CDR1 is GTSNPN and CDR2 is SVGIG (reference sequence).

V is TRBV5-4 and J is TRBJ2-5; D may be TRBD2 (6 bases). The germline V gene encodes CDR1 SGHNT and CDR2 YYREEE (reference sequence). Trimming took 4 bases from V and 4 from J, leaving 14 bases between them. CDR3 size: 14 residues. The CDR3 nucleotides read TGTGCCAGCAGCACGGAGGGGCAGCTAGAGACCCAGTACTTC. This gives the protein CASSTEGQLETQYF. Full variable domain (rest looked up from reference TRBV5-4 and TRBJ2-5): ETGVTQSPTHLIKTRGQQVTLRCSSQSGHNTVSWYQQALGQGPQFIFQYYREEENGRGNFPPRFSGLQFPNYSSELNVNALELDDSALYLCASSTEGQLETQYFGPGTRLLVL.

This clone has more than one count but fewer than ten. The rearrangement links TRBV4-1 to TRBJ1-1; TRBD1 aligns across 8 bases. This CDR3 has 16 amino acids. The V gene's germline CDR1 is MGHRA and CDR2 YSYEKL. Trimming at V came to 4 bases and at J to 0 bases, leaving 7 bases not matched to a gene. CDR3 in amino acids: CASSLVLDRVNTEAFF. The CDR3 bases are TGCGCCAGCAGCCTAGTTCTGGACAGGGTGAACACTGAAGCTTTCTTT.

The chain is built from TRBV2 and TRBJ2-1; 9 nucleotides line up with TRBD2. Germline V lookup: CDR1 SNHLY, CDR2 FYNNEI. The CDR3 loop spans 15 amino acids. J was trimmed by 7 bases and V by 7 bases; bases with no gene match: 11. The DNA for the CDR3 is TGTGCCAGCAAAATTAGCGGGGGTTTTAGGAATGAGCAGTTCTTC. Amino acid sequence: CASKISGGFRNEQFF.

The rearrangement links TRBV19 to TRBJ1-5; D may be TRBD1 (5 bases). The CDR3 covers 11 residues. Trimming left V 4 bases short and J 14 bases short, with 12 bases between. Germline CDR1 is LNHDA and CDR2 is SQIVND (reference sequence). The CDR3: CASSTSGRKHF. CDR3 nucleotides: TGTGCCAGTAGTACGTCAGGGAGGAAGCATTTT. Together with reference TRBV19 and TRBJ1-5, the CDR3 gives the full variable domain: DGGITQSPKYLFRKEGQNVTLSCEQNLNHDAMYWYRQDPGQGLRLIYYSQIVNDFQKGDIAEGYSVSREKKESFPLTVTSAQKNPTAFYLCASSTSGRKHFGDGTRLSIL.

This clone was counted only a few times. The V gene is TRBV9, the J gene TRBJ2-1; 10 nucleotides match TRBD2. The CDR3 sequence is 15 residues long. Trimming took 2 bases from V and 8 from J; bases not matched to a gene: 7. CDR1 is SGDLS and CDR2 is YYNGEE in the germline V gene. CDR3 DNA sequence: TGTGCCAGCAGCGTGGAAGCGGGGGGGCTGCATGAGCAGTTCTTC. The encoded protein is CASSVEAGGLHEQFF.

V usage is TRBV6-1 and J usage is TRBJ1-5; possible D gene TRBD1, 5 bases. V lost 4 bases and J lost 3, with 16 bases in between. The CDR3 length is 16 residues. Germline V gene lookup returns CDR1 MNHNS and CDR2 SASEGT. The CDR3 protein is CASSGRGGISNQPQHF. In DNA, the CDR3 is TGTGCCAGCAGTGGTAGGGGCGGGATTTCCAATCAGCCCCAGCATTTT.

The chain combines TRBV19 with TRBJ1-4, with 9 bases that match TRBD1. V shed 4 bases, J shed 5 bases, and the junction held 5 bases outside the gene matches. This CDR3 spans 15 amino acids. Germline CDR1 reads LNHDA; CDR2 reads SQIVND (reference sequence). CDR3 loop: CASSRDGTGNEKLFF. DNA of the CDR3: TGTGCCAGTAGTAGAGACGGGACAGGGAATGAAAAACTGTTTTTT.

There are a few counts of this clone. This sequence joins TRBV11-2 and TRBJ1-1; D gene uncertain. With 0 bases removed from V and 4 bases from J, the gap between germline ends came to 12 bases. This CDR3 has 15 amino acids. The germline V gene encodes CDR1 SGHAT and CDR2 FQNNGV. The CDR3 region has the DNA TGTGCCAGCAGCTTAGAGAGGCAAGCCCGCACTGAAGCTTTCTTT. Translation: CASSLERQARTEAFF. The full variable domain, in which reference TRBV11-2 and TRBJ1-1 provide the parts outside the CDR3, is EAGVAQSPRYKIIEKRQSVAFWCNPISGHATLYWYQQILGQGPKLLIQFQNNGVVDDSQLPKDRFSAERLKGVDSTLKIQPAKLEDSAVYLCASSLERQARTEAFFGQGTRLTVV.

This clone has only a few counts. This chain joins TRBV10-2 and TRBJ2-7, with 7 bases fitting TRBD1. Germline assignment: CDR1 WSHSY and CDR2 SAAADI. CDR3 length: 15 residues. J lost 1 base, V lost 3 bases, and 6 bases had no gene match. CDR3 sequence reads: CASSDPGQPSYEQYF. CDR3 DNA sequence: TGCGCCAGCAGTGATCCGGGACAGCCTTCCTACGAGCAGTACTTC.

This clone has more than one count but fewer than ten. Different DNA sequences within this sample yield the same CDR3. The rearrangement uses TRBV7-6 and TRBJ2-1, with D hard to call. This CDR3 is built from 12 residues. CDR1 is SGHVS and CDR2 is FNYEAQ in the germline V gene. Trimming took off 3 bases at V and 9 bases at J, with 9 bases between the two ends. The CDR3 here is CASSFAGGEQFF. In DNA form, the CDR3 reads TGTGCCAGCAGCTTCGCCGGCGGTGAGCAGTTCTTC.

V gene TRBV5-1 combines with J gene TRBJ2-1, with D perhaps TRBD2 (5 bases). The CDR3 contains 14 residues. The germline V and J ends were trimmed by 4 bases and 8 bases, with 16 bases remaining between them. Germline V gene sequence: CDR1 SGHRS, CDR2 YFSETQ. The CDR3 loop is CASSPPMGSDEQFF. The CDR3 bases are TGCGCCAGCAGCCCCCCGATGGGGAGCGATGAGCAGTTCTTC.